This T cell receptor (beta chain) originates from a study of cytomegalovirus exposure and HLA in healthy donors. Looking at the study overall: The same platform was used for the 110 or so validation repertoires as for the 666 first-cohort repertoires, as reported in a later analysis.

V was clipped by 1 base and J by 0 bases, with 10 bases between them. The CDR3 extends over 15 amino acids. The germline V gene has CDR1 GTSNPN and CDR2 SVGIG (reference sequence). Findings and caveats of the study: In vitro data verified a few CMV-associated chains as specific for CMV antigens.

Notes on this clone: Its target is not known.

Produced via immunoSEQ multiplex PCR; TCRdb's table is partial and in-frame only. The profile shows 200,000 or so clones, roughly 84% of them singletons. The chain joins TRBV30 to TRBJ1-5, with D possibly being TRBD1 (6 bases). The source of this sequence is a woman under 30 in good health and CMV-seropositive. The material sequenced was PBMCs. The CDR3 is CAWSEGQYSNQPQHF. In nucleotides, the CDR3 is TGTGCCTGGAGTGAAGGACAGTATAGCAATCAGCCCCAGCATTTT. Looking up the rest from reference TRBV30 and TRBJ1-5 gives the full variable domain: SQTIHQWPATLVQPVGSPLSLECTVEGTSNPNLYWYRQAAGRGLQLLFYSVGIGQISSEVPQNLSASRPQDRQFILSSKKLLLSDSGFYLCAWSEGQYSNQPQHFGDGTRLSIL.